These T cell receptor beta chains were read from a single sample in a study of T cell responses to AZD1222 COVID-19 vaccine. The method was immunoSEQ multiplex PCR; TCRdb's version includes in-frame clones alone and lacks a portion of them. The data hold 200,000 or so clones, with around 93% observed a single time. Material: peripheral blood, obtained on day 0 of AZD1222 vaccination. These TCRs come from an adult in good health. The CDR3 runs from the conserved cysteine through the conserved F or W. The D gene is left open where the match is weak. Rows give clone size only sometimes, using once, few, many, or a class for an expanded clone.

V gene	clone size	J gene	D gene	CDR3 protein	CDR3 DNA
TRBV19	NA	TRBJ2-2	TRBD1	CASSRGTGPGELFF	TGTGCCAGTAGTAGAGGGACAGGGCCCGGGGAGCTGTTTTTT
TRBV28	NA	TRBJ1-2	TRBD1	CASSFRDRHYGYTF	TGTGCCAGCAGTTTTAGGGACAGGCACTATGGCTACACCTTC
TRBV5-1	NA	TRBJ1-2	NA	CASSLGVGAFNGYTF	TGCGCCAGCAGCCTGGGCGTAGGGGCCTTTAATGGCTACACCTTC
TRBV2	NA	TRBJ2-2	TRBD1	CASHRAGGTTGELFF	TGTGCCAGCCATAGGGCAGGGGGCACGACCGGGGAGCTGTTTTTT
TRBV28	NA	TRBJ1-4	NA	CASSLPRGTQKLFF	TGTGCCAGCAGTCTCCCCAGGGGAACGCAAAAACTGTTTTTT
TRBV9	NA	TRBJ2-7	NA	CASSGENVHEQYF	TGTGCCAGCAGCGGAGAGAACGTCCACGAGCAGTACTTC
TRBV3-1/TRBV3-2	NA	TRBJ2-3	TRBD1	CASSQYLPGTGKRGAQYF	TGTGCCAGCAGCCAATATCTTCCCGGGACAGGGAAAAGAGGTGCGCAGTATTTT
TRBV5-4	NA	TRBJ2-3	NA	CASSLTGTSTDTQYF	TGTGCCAGCAGCCTTACCGGGACTAGCACAGATACGCAGTATTTT
TRBV19	NA	TRBJ2-7	NA	CASSMGAGNIEQYF	TGTGCCAGTAGTATGGGAGCGGGTAACATCGAGCAGTACTTC
TRBV11-3	once	TRBJ1-3	NA	CASSRGRSGNTIYF	TGTGCCAGCAGCCGAGGGAGATCTGGAAACACCATATATTTT
TRBV30	NA	TRBJ1-6	NA	CAWSPPRQTSWNSPLHF	TGTGCCTGGAGCCCACCCCGCCAGACCAGTTGGAATTCACCCCTCCACTTT
TRBV2	NA	TRBJ2-1	TRBD1	CASSDRGQRDEQFF	TGTGCCAGCAGTGACAGGGGGCAAAGGGATGAGCAGTTCTTC
TRBV6-5	NA	TRBJ2-3	TRBD1	CASSEGQGGDTQYF	TGTGCCAGCAGCGAGGGACAGGGCGGAGATACGCAGTATTTT
TRBV6-5	NA	TRBJ2-7	NA	CASAGRGLESYEQYF	TGTGCCTCAGCAGGAAGGGGACTTGAATCCTACGAGCAGTACTTC
TRBV6-1	NA	TRBJ1-5	NA	CASSEAWGAGQPQHF	TGTGCCAGCAGTGAAGCGTGGGGGGCTGGGCAGCCCCAGCATTTT
TRBV2	NA	TRBJ1-1	TRBD1	CASSGRDRKNTEAFF	TGTGCCAGCAGTGGACGGGACAGGAAGAACACTGAAGCTTTCTTT
TRBV29-1	NA	TRBJ2-5	TRBD1	CSVDGTGQETQYF	TGCAGCGTCGACGGGACAGGGCAAGAGACCCAGTACTTC
TRBV12-3/TRBV12-4	NA	TRBJ1-5	NA	CASGWVWQPQHF	TGTGCCAGCGGCTGGGTCTGGCAGCCCCAGCATTTT
TRBV11-3	NA	TRBJ2-5	NA	CASSSEQGETQYF	TGTGCCAGCAGCTCGGAGCAAGGGGAGACCCAGTACTTC
TRBV3-1/TRBV3-2	once	TRBJ2-7	NA	CASSQDQGFFSYEQYF	TGTGCCAGCAGCCAAGACCAGGGATTCTTCTCCTACGAGCAGTACTTC
TRBV5-6	NA	TRBJ1-2	TRBD1	CASSLGRGFNYGYTF	TGTGCCAGCAGCTTGGGCAGGGGGTTTAACTATGGCTACACCTTC
TRBV19	NA	TRBJ2-5	NA	CASSMILFQEAQYF	TGTGCCAGTAGTATGATCCTATTCCAAGAGGCCCAGTACTTC
TRBV3-1/TRBV3-2	NA	TRBJ2-5	NA	CASSQDGGKQETQYF	TGTGCCAGCAGCCAAGATGGGGGTAAACAAGAGACCCAGTACTTC
TRBV5-4	once	TRBJ1-1	NA	CASMRHGKFEAFF	TGTGCCAGCATGCGACACGGAAAATTTGAAGCTTTCTTT
TRBV9	NA	TRBJ1-6	NA	CASSVGSGSPLHF	TGTGCCAGCAGCGTAGGGTCGGGGTCACCCCTCCACTTT
TRBV30	NA	TRBJ2-7	NA	CAWGGGTYEQYF	TGTGCCTGGGGCGGCGGTACCTACGAGCAGTACTTC
TRBV9	NA	TRBJ2-7	TRBD2	CASSVRLAGGVTEQYF	TGTGCCAGCAGCGTCCGACTAGCTGGGGGAGTGACCGAGCAGTACTTC
TRBV5-4	NA	TRBJ2-3	NA	CASSNDNTDTQYF	TGTGCCAGCAGCAATGACAACACAGATACGCAGTATTTT
TRBV7-8	NA	TRBJ1-4	TRBD1	CASSLSAGGQGLAAAGEKLFF	TGTGCCAGCAGCTTATCGGCCGGGGGACAGGGCCTAGCCGCCGCCGGTGAAAAACTGTTTTTT
TRBV28	NA	TRBJ1-5	TRBD1	CASSLRTGGTISNQPQHF	TGTGCCAGCAGTTTGCGGACAGGGGGCACGATTAGCAATCAGCCCCAGCATTTT
TRBV5-6	NA	TRBJ2-5	TRBD1	CASSWTGGETQYF	TGTGCCAGCAGCTGGACAGGGGGAGAGACCCAGTACTTC